These T cell receptor beta chains were read from a single sample in a study of cytomegalovirus exposure and HLA in healthy donors. This table comes from immunoSEQ multiplex PCR, and its TCRdb copy is limited to in-frame clones, with some not included. The sample consists of 80,000 to 95,000 clones, approximately 84% of them appearing once. Specimen: PBMCs. The receptors derive from a woman aged 18-29 years in good health and CMV-seropositive. Both conserved end residues are part of each CDR3. D genes are given only for firm matches. Not every row has a clone size; where given, it reads once, few, many or a size class.

j_gene	d_gene	v_gene	abundance	CDR3nt	CDR3aa
TRBJ2-7	TRBD2	TRBV28	NA	TGTGCCAGCAGTGTCGTAGCGGGAGCGAGCGAGCAGTACTTC	CASSVVAGASEQYF
TRBJ2-3	NA	TRBV29-1	NA	TGCAGCGTTGGAAGGAATCAGGGGACGCAGTATTTT	CSVGRNQGTQYF
TRBJ1-4	NA	TRBV4-2	NA	TGTGCCAGCAGCCAAGATGGAGGACCCTTAGGGGAAAAACTGTTTTTT	CASSQDGGPLGEKLFF
TRBJ2-3	NA	TRBV5-1	NA	TGCGCCAGCAGCCGTTTACGGGGAGATACGCAGTATTTT	CASSRLRGDTQYF
TRBJ1-1	NA	TRBV6-5	NA	TGTGCCAGCAGTGTAGCGGGACAGAACACTGAAGCTTTCTTT	CASSVAGQNTEAFF
TRBJ2-5	TRBD1	TRBV4-1	few	TGCGCCAGCAGCCAAGAGGGAGCGTTGTACCTACAGGGGGGCGAGACCCAGTACTTC	CASSQEGALYLQGGETQYF
TRBJ1-4	NA	TRBV28	NA	TGTGCCAGCCAATATGGGATAGGGGTGTCGAATGAAAAACTGTTTTTT	CASQYGIGVSNEKLFF
TRBJ1-5	TRBD1	TRBV5-1	NA	TGCGCCAGCAGTTTACCGGGACAGGGACCCAATCAGCCCCAGCATTTT	CASSLPGQGPNQPQHF
TRBJ2-6	TRBD1	TRBV15	NA	TGTGCCACCAGCAGCGGGACAGGGGGCTCTGGGGCCAACGTCCTGACTTTC	CATSSGTGGSGANVLTF
TRBJ1-6	NA	TRBV19	once	TGTGCCAGTAGTCCCCGCGGCCGCGCAGGGTCACCCCTCCACTTT	CASSPRGRAGSPLHF
TRBJ2-2	TRBD1	TRBV5-1	NA	TGCGCCAGCAGCTCTCGGACAGGGGGCGCTTCGCACACCGGGGAGCTGTTTTTT	CASSSRTGGASHTGELFF
TRBJ2-1	NA	TRBV29-1	few	TGCAGCGTTGCCCCGGGGCTAGCGTATGAGCAGTTCTTC	CSVAPGLAYEQFF
TRBJ2-7	TRBD2	TRBV5-4	NA	TGTGCCAGCAGCTTAGGGTCCCTTGGACTAGCGGACTATGGCTACGAGCAGTACTTC	CASSLGSLGLADYGYEQYF
TRBJ1-3	NA	TRBV29-1	few	TGCAGCGTTGAAGGGAGCTCTGGAAACACCATATATTTT	CSVEGSSGNTIYF
TRBJ2-5	TRBD1	TRBV29-1	NA	TGCAGCGTTGAACCCCGGGACAGGGGCTTTGGGACCCAGTACTTC	CSVEPRDRGFGTQYF
TRBJ2-7	TRBD1	TRBV19	NA	TGTGCCAGTAGTGACCGGGACAGGGGCGAGCAGTACTTC	CASSDRDRGEQYF
TRBJ1-4	NA	TRBV28	NA	TGTGCCAGCAGTCCAAGACATATTGCAACTAATGAAAAACTGTTTTTT	CASSPRHIATNEKLFF
TRBJ1-5	TRBD1	TRBV19	NA	TGTGCCAGTAGTAGAACTGGGACAGGGATCAATCAGCCCCAGCATTTT	CASSRTGTGINQPQHF
TRBJ2-7	TRBD1	TRBV7-9	NA	TGTGCCAGCAGCTTAGCCGCACAGGGGAAATACGAGCAGTACTTC	CASSLAAQGKYEQYF
TRBJ2-1	TRBD2	TRBV7-6	NA	TGTGCCAGCAGCCCCGGCGGGGGGACTCTGTACAATGAGCAGTTCTTC	CASSPGGGTLYNEQFF
TRBJ2-5	NA	TRBV6-5	NA	TGTGCCAGCAGACCCGGGATCGGGACCCAGTACTTC	CASRPGIGTQYF
TRBJ1-2	TRBD1	TRBV2	NA	TGTGCCAGCAGGGAGACAGGGGGCGGCTATGGCTACACCTTC	CASRETGGGYGYTF
TRBJ2-2	NA	TRBV7-3	NA	TGTGCCAGCAGCCTAAACTCACCTCCGAACACCGGGGAGCTGTTTTTT	CASSLNSPPNTGELFF
TRBJ2-7	NA	TRBV27	NA	TGTGCCAGCAGTCGCACGGTTAGCTCCTACGAGCAGTACTTC	CASSRTVSSYEQYF
TRBJ2-5	NA	TRBV7-9	NA	TGTGCCAGCAGCTTCGGGTTTGCGGAAGAGACCCAGTACTTC	CASSFGFAEETQYF
TRBJ1-2	TRBD1	TRBV7-9	NA	TGTGCCAGCAGCTTAGAGGTACAGGGGGCGACTGGCTACACCTTC	CASSLEVQGATGYTF
TRBJ1-2	NA	TRBV6-1	NA	TGTGCCAGCAGTGAGGGGCACTATGGCTACACCTTC	CASSEGHYGYTF
TRBJ2-7	NA	TRBV7-9	once	TGTGCCAGCAGCCCAGCTGGGGGGGAGCAGTACTTC	CASSPAGGEQYF
TRBJ2-7	NA	TRBV21-1	NA	TGTGCCAGCAGCAAACTCTACGAGCAGTACTTC	CASSKLYEQYF
TRBJ2-1	TRBD1	TRBV27	NA	TGTGCCAGCAGTTCAAAATCAACAGGGGGCGGAGAGCAGTTCTTC	CASSSKSTGGGEQFF
TRBJ2-2	NA	TRBV6-4	NA	TGTGCCAGCAGTGGGGGAGGCGACACCGGGGAGCTGTTTTTT	CASSGGGDTGELFF
TRBJ2-7	TRBD2	TRBV7-2	NA	TGTGCCAGCAGTCTCCAGCGGGGGTTCTACGAGCAGTACTTC	CASSLQRGFYEQYF
TRBJ2-5	TRBD2	TRBV10-3	NA	TGTGCCATCAGTGAGGGTAAAGCGGGGGGGCTGGAGACCCAGTACTTC	CAISEGKAGGLETQYF
TRBJ1-5	TRBD1	TRBV18	NA	TGTGCCAGCTCACACCGGGACAGGGGGCTTCAGCCCCAGCATTTT	CASSHRDRGLQPQHF
TRBJ1-1	NA	TRBV4-1	NA	TGCGCCAGCTACCGGGACACTGAAGCTTTCTTT	CASYRDTEAFF
TRBJ1-6	NA	TRBV7-9	NA	TGTGCCAGCGAAACGGGGGATAATTCACCCCTCCACTTT	CASETGDNSPLHF
TRBJ2-5	NA	TRBV27	NA	TGTGCCAGCAGAACACGGGACTCCCGGTACCAAGAGACCCAGTACTTC	CASRTRDSRYQETQYF